What follows are 25 T cell receptor beta chains derived from one specimen sequenced in a study of T cells in Graves' hyperthyroidism and ophthalmopathy. Amplification of TCR beta CDR3 regions was performed using RNA transcripts as template. Using the HTBI primer set, a first-round RT-PCR was run on the TCR CDR3. In TCRdb, the multiplex PCR reads were re-called with MiXCR into one record per CDR3 protein. Among some 300,000 distinct CDR3 sequences, approximately 18% were seen once, and the ten largest hold under 40%. Sequencing input: blood. These receptors were taken from a man between 45 and 60 years old with Graves' ophthalmopathy.

This clonotype was detected a few times. This chain links TRBV3-1 with TRBJ2-2; D ambiguous. The CDR3 totals 12 residues. The V gene lost 2 bases and the J gene lost 4 bases, with 2 bases spanning the gap. Germline CDR1 LGHDT, CDR2 YNNKEL (reference sequence). CDR3 bases: TGTGCCAGCAGCCAACCCACCGGGGAGCTGTTTTTT. Translating it yields CASSQPTGELFF. The full variable domain, in which reference TRBV3-1 and TRBJ2-2 provide the parts outside the CDR3, is DTAVSQTPKYLVTQMGNDKSIKCEQNLGHDTMYWYKQDSKKFLKIMFSYNNKELIINETVPNRFSPKSPDKAHLNLHINSLELGDSAVYFCASSQPTGELFFGEGSRLTVL.

There are many counts of this clonotype. The chain carries TRBV7-9 and TRBJ2-3; 16 nucleotides match TRBD2. The trim removed 5 bases at V and 3 bases at J, leaving 8 bases unmatched. Germline CDR1 SEHNR, CDR2 FQNEAQ (reference sequence). This CDR3 region has 18 residues. The CDR3 spells CASSEPGLAGGRTDTQYF. As DNA, the CDR3 is TGTGCCAGCAGCGAACCGGGACTAGCGGGAGGGCGGACAGATACGCAGTATTTT.

This clonotype appeared many times. The V gene is TRBV9, the J gene TRBJ2-7; 10 nucleotides line up with TRBD2. V lost 0 bases and J lost 7; bases outside the gene matches: 1. The CDR3 contains 13 residues. Germline V lookup: CDR1 SGDLS, CDR2 YYNGEE. The CDR3 spells CASSVETSGEQYF. The CDR3, as DNA: TGTGCCAGCAGCGTAGAGACTAGCGGGGAGCAGTACTTC.

This chain connects TRBV6-6 to TRBJ2-1; 10 bases are shared with TRBD2. Trimming took 0 bases from V and 5 from J; bases not matched to a gene: 22. The germline CDR1 and CDR2 sequences are MNHNY and SVGAGI (reference sequence). This CDR3 has 22 amino acids. The CDR3 is CASSYSTPELAGKSIVDNEQFF. CDR3 DNA: TGTGCCAGCAGTTACTCTACTCCCGAACTAGCGGGGAAATCAATTGTAGACAATGAGCAGTTCTTC.

V is TRBV4-1 and J is TRBJ1-2; the match to TRBD1 covers 7 bases. Germline V gives CDR1 MGHRA, CDR2 YSYEKL. The CDR3 has 13 amino acids. The V segment lost 0 bases and the J segment 5 bases; nucleotides outside the gene matches: 0. The CDR3 DNA sequence: TGCGCCAGCAGCCAAGAGGGACAGTATGGCTACACCTTC. It translates to CASSQEGQYGYTF.

The count of this clonotype is one. A junction end diverges from the germline sequence, so it may reflect a read error. V usage is TRBV7-2 and J usage is TRBJ1-1; D perhaps matches TRBD1 (5 bases). Germline V gene data show CDR1 as SGHTA and CDR2 as FQGNSA. The CDR3 contains 14 residues. CDR3 sequence (DNA): TGTGCGAGCAGCCAAAATTCCGGGGGGGCTGAAGCTTTCTTT. Encoded protein: CASSQNSGGAEAFF.

The chain couples TRBV20-1 to TRBJ2-2; a weak D match, TRBD2 (6 bases). The germline gives CDR1 DFQATT, CDR2 SNEGSKA (reference sequence). V was trimmed by 0 bases and J by 0 bases, leaving 11 bases between them. This CDR3 region has 16 residues. CDR3 DNA sequence: TGCAGTGCTAGAGATTCTTGGGACTCGAACACCGGGGAGCTGTTTTTT. Translated, it gives CSARDSWDSNTGELFF.

In its sample, this clonotype was seen many times. The chain couples TRBV12-3 or TRBV12-4 to TRBJ2-7; D gene unclear. The CDR3 extends over 13 amino acids. The V end lost 5 bases, the J end lost 3 bases, and 11 bases lay between the germline ends. CDR3 nucleotide sequence: TGTGCCAGCAGTACTGGGCGCAACTACGAGCAGTACTTC. This gives the protein CASSTGRNYEQYF.

This clonotype came up a few times. The chain combines TRBV24-1 with TRBJ2-3; 9 nucleotides agree with TRBD1. The ends lost 0 bases at V and 4 bases at J; junction bases unmatched: 7. CDR3 size: 17 residues. Germline V CDR1 and CDR2: KGHDR, SFDVKD. The CDR3 protein is CATSDLRRDRDADTQYF. CDR3 in DNA: TGTGCCACCAGTGATTTGCGCCGGGACAGGGATGCAGATACGCAGTATTTT.

The chain couples TRBV7-2 to TRBJ1-3; perhaps TRBD1 as D (6 bases). Germline assignment: CDR1 SGHTA and CDR2 FQGNSA. The CDR3 is 13 amino acids. V was shortened by 5 bases and J by 3 bases, with 8 bases between the two germline ends. CDR3 protein: CASSTGHGNTIYF. The CDR3 nucleotides read TGTGCCAGCAGCACAGGGCATGGAAACACCATATATTTT.

At least ten counts were recorded for this clonotype. The V gene is TRBV2, the J gene TRBJ2-1; 15 bases agree with TRBD2. Germline trimming cut 5 bases from V and 8 bases from J; bases unmatched to any gene: 7. This CDR3 comprises 16 residues. CDR1 SNHLY and CDR2 FYNNEI come from the germline V gene. Here the CDR3 reads CASSQTGLAGGDEQFF. CDR3 nucleotides: TGTGCCAGCAGTCAAACGGGACTAGCGGGAGGCGATGAGCAGTTCTTC. The full variable domain, completed using reference TRBV2 and TRBJ2-1, is EPEVTQTPSHQVTQMGQEVILRCVPISNHLYFYWYRQILGQKVEFLVSFYNNEISEKSEIFDDQFSVERPDGSNFTLKIRSTKLEDSAMYFCASSQTGLAGGDEQFFGPGTRLTVL.

In its sample, this clonotype was seen many times. The genes are TRBV7-3 and TRBJ2-1; TRBD2 matches 11 bases. V lost 5 bases to trimming and J lost 4 bases; unmatched junction nucleotides: 10. Germline V CDR1 and CDR2: SGHTA, FQGTGA. The CDR3 loop spans 17 amino acids. The CDR3 DNA is TGTGCCAGCAGCCTTAAGACTGGGACTAGCGGATACAATGAGCAGTTCTTC. This translates into CASSLKTGTSGYNEQFF.

In this sample, this clonotype turned up many times. The rearrangement uses TRBV28 and TRBJ2-7; 9 positions match TRBD2. Germline values: CDR1 MDHEN, CDR2 SYDVKM. The CDR3 runs to 15 residues. V gave up 6 bases and J gave up 2 bases; unmatched junction bases: 8. The CDR3 is CASRVSGRPTYEQYF. For the CDR3, the DNA is TGTGCCAGCAGGGTTAGCGGGAGACCCACCTACGAGCAGTACTTC. The full variable domain, in which reference TRBV28 and TRBJ2-7 provide the parts outside the CDR3, is DVKVTQSSRYLVKRTGEKVFLECVQDMDHENMFWYRQDPGLGLRLIYFSYDVKMKEKGDIPEGYSVSREKKERFSLILESASTNQTSMYLCASRVSGRPTYEQYFGPGTRLTVT.

The chain combines TRBV19 with TRBJ1-1, with D uncertain. The V and J ends lost 10 bases and 1 base respectively, with 4 bases between them. CDR1 is LNHDA and CDR2 is SQIVND in the germline V gene (reference sequence). The CDR3 is 10 amino acids. The CDR3 sequence is CATRNTEAFF. The CDR3 nucleotides read TGTGCCACCCGGAACACTGAAGCTTTCTTT.

The chain recombines TRBV13 with TRBJ2-7; TRBD1 is a possible D gene (6 bases). The germline V gene encodes CDR1 PRHDT and CDR2 FYEKMQ (reference sequence). The CDR3 totals 12 residues. Trimming shortened V by 5 bases and J by 6 bases, and 11 bases separated the two germline ends. In DNA form, the CDR3 reads TGTGCCAGCAGCCAACAGGGTGGCGAGCAGTACTTC. Residues: CASSQQGGEQYF.

This chain joins TRBV5-1 and TRBJ2-6; 9 bases fit TRBD1. V lost 6 bases and J lost 3; bases outside the gene matches: 7. This CDR3 region has 16 residues. The germline V gene encodes CDR1 SGHRS and CDR2 YFSETQ. DNA for the CDR3: TGCGCCAGCATCGGGACAGGGTTCTTTGGGGCCAACGTCCTGACTTTC. Translation: CASIGTGFFGANVLTF.

V and J are TRBV6-5 and TRBJ2-5, with 8 bases aligning to TRBD2. V was clipped by 0 bases and J by 3 bases; unmatched bases: 3. The CDR3 loop spans 15 amino acids. Germline lookup yields CDR1 MNHEY and CDR2 SVGAGI. DNA of the CDR3: TGTGCCAGCAGTTACTCAGCGGGAGTGGAAGAGACCCAGTACTTC. This translates into CASSYSAGVEETQYF.

This chain connects TRBV27 to TRBJ2-1; tentatively, D is TRBD2 (6 bases). This CDR3 is built from 16 residues. V was pared by 5 bases and J by 6 bases, with 20 bases between. Germline V gene data show CDR1 as MNHEY and CDR2 as SMNVEV (reference sequence). The CDR3 region has the DNA TGTGCCAGCAGTCCATTTCTAGCGTGGAAACTCAATGAGCAGTTCTTC. Translation gives CASSPFLAWKLNEQFF.

This clonotype was counted many times. The chain links TRBV28 to TRBJ1-4; TRBD1 agrees at 9 bases. V dropped 5 bases and J dropped 4; count of bases not matched to a gene: 8. CDR3 size: 16 residues. Germline V gene sequence: CDR1 MDHEN, CDR2 SYDVKM. The CDR3 loop reads CASSQDRGYGNEKLFF. CDR3 DNA: TGTGCCAGCAGTCAAGACAGGGGGTACGGTAATGAAAAACTGTTTTTT.

This clonotype turned up a few times. V usage is TRBV4-2 and J usage is TRBJ2-3; TRBD2 agrees at 11 bases. The CDR3 has 18 residues. V lost 1 base to trimming and J lost 3 bases; unmatched junction nucleotides: 9. Germline-derived CDR1 and CDR2 are LGHNA and YNFKEQ. The CDR3 coding sequence is TGTGCCAGCAGCCAAGCTCTAGCGGGAGGACGGGGTACAGATACGCAGTATTTT. As protein: CASSQALAGGRGTDTQYF.

This clonotype was seen only a few times. The chain is built from TRBV19 and TRBJ2-5; D is ambiguous. Trimming pared 0 bases from V and 2 bases from J, leaving 7 bases between. Germline V gene sequence: CDR1 LNHDA, CDR2 SQIVND (reference sequence). This CDR3 comprises 14 residues. The CDR3 nucleotides are TGTGCCAGTAGTATAGAGGGCAGGCAAGAGACCCAGTACTTC. It is translated as CASSIEGRQETQYF.

There are a few counts of this clonotype. J is TRBJ1-2 and V is TRBV3-1; 7 bases fit TRBD1. V dropped 1 base and J dropped 4; count of bases not matched to a gene: 12. Germline-derived CDR1 and CDR2 are LGHDT and YNNKEL (reference sequence). The CDR3 spans 17 residues. The CDR3 spells CASSQVPGTANSYGYTF. The CDR3 DNA reads TGTGCCAGCAGCCAAGTTCCCGGGACAGCGAATTCCTATGGCTACACCTTC.

The V gene is TRBV9, the J gene TRBJ2-1; 7 bases match TRBD1. The CDR3 consists of 18 residues. The germline V gene encodes CDR1 SGDLS and CDR2 YYNGEE. V lost 0 bases to trimming and J lost 0 bases; unmatched junction nucleotides: 9. The CDR3 DNA follows: TGTGCCAGCAGCGTAGGGGACAGCCGCAAATCCTCCTACAATGAGCAGTTCTTC. Translating it yields CASSVGDSRKSSYNEQFF. Full variable domain (remainder filled in from reference TRBV9 and TRBJ2-1): DSGVTQTPKHLITATGQRVTLRCSPRSGDLSVYWYQQSLDQGLQFLIQYYNGEERAKGNILERFSAQQFPDLHSELNLSSLELGDSALYFCASSVGDSRKSSYNEQFFGPGTRLTVL.

On this clonotype: Possible read error: a much larger clone is one base away. V usage is TRBV2 and J usage is TRBJ1-6; 7 bases match TRBD1. CDR1 is SNHLY and CDR2 is FYNNEI in the germline V gene. The CDR3 has 13 residues. CDR3 sequence reads: CASSVDRDSPPHF. CDR3 nucleotides: TGTGCCAGCAGTGTTGACAGGGACTCACCCCCCCACTTT.

Many counts were recorded for this clonotype. The chain recombines TRBV29-1 with TRBJ2-7; 7 positions agree with TRBD1. The CDR3 consists of 13 residues. Germline-derived CDR1 and CDR2 are SQVTM and ANQGSEA. After removal of 8 bases from V and 2 bases from J, the junction contained 9 bases not matched to a gene. The CDR3 DNA reads TGCAGCAGCATGACAGGGCCTACCTACGAGCAGTACTTC. This encodes CSSMTGPTYEQYF.